Here is one T cell receptor (beta chain) with its context. Antigen specificity is unknown. This sample was taken from a study of long-term antiretroviral therapy in people with HIV. Whole-study results and caveats: Repertoires from HIV showed CDR3 length ranges narrower than those of controls. Diversity remained lower than transplant donor controls, even though it increased after ART.

With survey level as its setting, the immunoSEQ assay was v3.0. Only in-frame clones appear in the TCRdb table, and some are missing; sequencing was by immunoSEQ multiplex PCR. The data hold some 25,000 clones, with roughly 80% observed a single time. The CDR3 length is 17 residues. V lost 0 bases and J lost 7; bases outside the gene matches: 9. Germline V gene data show CDR1 as GTSNPN and CDR2 as SVGIG (reference sequence). The samples comprised roughly 0.9-11 million cryopreserved PBMC ahead of DNA extraction. Material: unsorted PBMCs, obtained 0.7 years before starting antiretroviral therapy. This TCR was recovered from a man aged 25 to 40 with HIV. The V gene is TRBV30, the J gene TRBJ2-2; 12 bases match TRBD2. This CDR3 is CAWSVASSGRAGGELFF. DNA of the CDR3: TGTGCCTGGAGTGTGGCGTCTAGCGGGAGGGCCGGCGGGGAGCTGTTTTTT. The variable domain in full, with the rest retrieved from reference TRBV30 and TRBJ2-2, is SQTIHQWPATLVQPVGSPLSLECTVEGTSNPNLYWYRQAAGRGLQLLFYSVGIGQISSEVPQNLSASRPQDRQFILSSKKLLLSDSGFYLCAWSVASSGRAGGELFFGEGSRLTVL.